This TCR beta chain originates from a study of CD8 T cells in Susac syndrome. With random hexamers, 0.5 to 1 ug RNA was reverse transcribed. TCRdb reprocessed the immunoSEQ multiplex PCR reads via MiXCR and lists one record per CDR3 protein. The table shows 150,000 to 200,000 distinct CDR3 sequences, with just under 95% occurring only once. Germline lookup yields CDR1 MGHDK and CDR2 SYGVNS. The trim removed 7 bases at V and 8 bases at J, leaving 5 bases unmatched. The CDR3 length is 12 residues. It was negative isolation that provided the CD8+ and CD4+ T cells, whereas TEMRA cells were enriched by FACS.

The sample consisted of CD4+ T cells from PBMCs. This TCR was sampled from a human donor in good health. The chain is built from TRBV25-1 and TRBJ1-2; TRBD1 matches at 9 bases. Here the CDR3 reads CASKGTGYGYTF. CDR3 bases: TGTGCCAGCAAAGGGACAGGGTACGGCTACACCTTC.